These T cell receptor beta chains were read from a single sample in a study of cytomegalovirus exposure and HLA in healthy donors. The protocol was immunoSEQ multiplex PCR, while the TCRdb copy is restricted to in-frame clones and leaves out a portion. There are around 170,000 clones in the sample; 85% occur only once, and about 17% lies in the top ten. The specimen was PBMCs. These TCRs come from a man younger than 35 in good health and CMV-seropositive. Both conserved end residues are part of each CDR3. The D gene is left open where the match is weak. Some rows have no size entry. The others give once, few or many, or a class for an expanded clone.

D: NA; size: NA; V: TRBV9; J: TRBJ2-1; CDR3: CASSVEGTANNEQFF; DNA: TGTGCCAGCAGCGTAGAGGGGACTGCGAACAATGAGCAGTTCTTC
D: TRBD2; size: NA; V: TRBV5-1; J: TRBJ2-3; CDR3: CASSLGLGADTQYF; DNA: TGCGCCAGCAGCCTCGGACTAGGCGCAGATACGCAGTATTTT
D: TRBD2; size: NA; V: TRBV23-1; J: TRBJ2-3; CDR3: CASPMGGITDTQYF; DNA: TGCGCCAGCCCGATGGGAGGGATCACAGATACGCAGTATTTT
D: TRBD1; size: NA; V: TRBV30; J: TRBJ2-3; CDR3: CAWQTGGADTQYF; DNA: TGTGCCTGGCAGACAGGGGGCGCAGATACGCAGTATTTT
D: TRBD1; size: NA; V: TRBV2; J: TRBJ2-7; CDR3: CASREGTGASYEQYF; DNA: TGTGCCAGCCGCGAGGGGACAGGGGCCTCCTACGAGCAGTACTTC
D: NA; size: NA; V: TRBV29-1; J: TRBJ1-1; CDR3: CSVFVVSEAFF; DNA: TGCAGCGTTTTCGTCGTATCTGAAGCTTTCTTT
D: NA; size: NA; V: TRBV6-1; J: TRBJ1-2; CDR3: CASRELRDPYGYTF; DNA: TGTGCCAGCAGGGAACTCAGGGATCCCTATGGCTACACCTTC
D: TRBD1; size: NA; V: TRBV28; J: TRBJ2-7; CDR3: CASRNHRGQPDEQYF; DNA: TGTGCCAGCAGGAACCACAGGGGGCAACCCGACGAGCAGTACTTC
D: TRBD2; size: NA; V: TRBV4-1; J: TRBJ2-1; CDR3: CASSQGQGLAGVGYEQFF; DNA: TGCGCCAGCAGCCAAGGCCAGGGACTAGCGGGAGTCGGGTATGAGCAGTTCTTC
D: NA; size: NA; V: TRBV9; J: TRBJ1-1; CDR3: CASSPPGTDTEAFF; DNA: TGTGCCAGCAGCCCCCCAGGTACCGACACTGAAGCTTTCTTT
D: NA; size: NA; V: TRBV19; J: TRBJ2-2; CDR3: CASSSGQNTGELFF; DNA: TGTGCCAGTAGTAGTGGACAGAACACCGGGGAGCTGTTTTTT
D: NA; size: few; V: TRBV10-1; J: TRBJ1-2; CDR3: CASSENFNYGYTF; DNA: TGCGCCAGCAGTGAGAACTTTAACTATGGCTACACCTTC
D: NA; size: NA; V: TRBV29-1; J: TRBJ1-2; CDR3: CSVEVGTPYGYTF; DNA: TGCAGCGTTGAAGTCGGGACACCCTATGGCTACACCTTC
D: TRBD1; size: NA; V: TRBV19; J: TRBJ1-2; CDR3: CASSPDRNFYGYTF; DNA: TGTGCCAGTAGCCCGGACAGGAACTTCTATGGCTACACCTTC
D: NA; size: NA; V: TRBV6-6; J: TRBJ2-3; CDR3: CASSYDNQGTDTQYF; DNA: TGTGCCAGCAGTTACGACAATCAAGGCACAGATACGCAGTATTTT
D: TRBD2; size: NA; V: TRBV2; J: TRBJ2-1; CDR3: CASMERLAAYEQFF; DNA: TGTGCCAGCATGGAGAGACTAGCGGCTTATGAGCAGTTCTTC
D: NA; size: NA; V: TRBV9; J: TRBJ2-1; CDR3: CASSTFRTNNEQFF; DNA: TGTGCCAGCAGTACCTTCAGGACTAACAATGAGCAGTTCTTC
D: NA; size: NA; V: TRBV6-4; J: TRBJ1-2; CDR3: CASRPDGANAGYGYTF; DNA: TGTGCCAGCCGGCCTGATGGGGCCAACGCTGGCTATGGCTACACCTTC
D: NA; size: NA; V: TRBV2; J: TRBJ1-4; CDR3: CASKHREGEKLFF; DNA: TGTGCCAGCAAGCACAGGGAAGGTGAAAAACTGTTTTTT
D: NA; size: NA; V: TRBV18; J: TRBJ2-7; CDR3: CASSPREGSPINEQYF; DNA: TGTGCCAGCTCACCAAGAGAAGGTAGCCCCATTAACGAGCAGTACTTC
D: NA; size: NA; V: TRBV28; J: TRBJ2-7; CDR3: CATLEVRSYEQYF; DNA: TGTGCCACCCTGGAAGTCAGGTCCTACGAGCAGTACTTC
D: NA; size: NA; V: TRBV5-6; J: TRBJ1-2; CDR3: CASSIGQNGYTF; DNA: TGTGCCAGCAGCATAGGACAAAATGGCTACACCTTC